This T cell receptor (beta chain) was captured by sequencing in a study of blood T cells in healthy people across ages. Note on this clonotype: Antigen: not known. At one of its ends the junction is not consistent with the germline gene, which may arise from a read error.

This CDR3 contains 13 residues. Per the germline V gene, CDR1 is SQVTM and CDR2 is ANQGSEA. Study observations and caveats: Expanded clonotype changes were possibly confounded by unknown donor CMV status.

The authors isolated at least 7 million PBMCs per sample. A sample-barcoded 5' primer and a J-beta primer mix were used in a second PCR of about 7 to 12 cycles. MiXCR was run by TCRdb on the 5' RACE reads, yielding one entry per CDR3 protein. The sample has about 560,000 distinct CDR3 sequences; 27% are singletons. These same records also appear under a second study, on T cells of mothers and their children. That paper notes: A few healthy Caucasian mothers, along with their six children, served as the donors.

This clonotype was sampled from a boy between 2 and 15 years old in good health. The gene calls are TRBV29-1 and TRBJ2-2; 8 bases align to TRBD1. The sequencing input was blood. CDR3 DNA sequence: TGCAGCGTTGGACAGGGGAACCCCGGGGAGCTGTTTTTT. It specifies CSVGQGNPGELFF.